This is a list of T cell receptor beta chains from one sample in a study of OX40 agonist ivuxolimab in advanced cancers. The method was immunoSEQ multiplex PCR; TCRdb's version includes in-frame clones alone and lacks a portion of them. The sample has about 82,000 clones; approximately 90% are singletons. The source was CD4+ or CD8+ T cells sorted from blood, collected in a trial of the OX40 agonist ivuxolimab. These receptors were taken from an adult with an advanced solid tumor such as melanoma, head and neck, liver or kidney cancer. Each CDR3 is given with its conserved first and last residue. The D gene is left open where the match is weak. Only some rows state a clone size, as once, few, many or a class for expanded clones.

clone size: .
D gene: .
J gene: TRBJ2-5
V gene: TRBV6-5
CDR3 DNA: TGTGCCAGCAGTTACTTCAGTAAAAAAGAGACCCAGTACTTC
CDR3 protein: CASSYFSKKETQYF

clone size: .
D gene: .
J gene: TRBJ1-5
V gene: TRBV18
CDR3 DNA: TGTGCCAGCTCACCCGCGGGGGTGATTAACAATCAGCCCCAGCATTTT
CDR3 protein: CASSPAGVINNQPQHF

clone size: .
D gene: .
J gene: TRBJ2-7
V gene: TRBV18
CDR3 DNA: TGTGCCAGCTCACCCCAAGGGGGAGACTACGAGCAGTACTTC
CDR3 protein: CASSPQGGDYEQYF

clone size: .
D gene: .
J gene: TRBJ2-1
V gene: TRBV19
CDR3 DNA: TGTGCCAGTAGTATAGCCGCCGAGCAGGAGCAGTTCTTC
CDR3 protein: CASSIAAEQEQFF

clone size: .
D gene: TRBD1
J gene: TRBJ2-1
V gene: TRBV18
CDR3 DNA: TGTGCCAGCTCACGGGCGTCGACAGGGTACAATGAGCAGTTCTTC
CDR3 protein: CASSRASTGYNEQFF

clone size: .
D gene: .
J gene: TRBJ2-5
V gene: TRBV21-1
CDR3 DNA: TGTGCCCTCCCACGGGGGACAGGGGGCGCAGAAGGGAGAGAGACCCAGTACTTC
CDR3 protein: CALPRGTGGAEGRETQYF

clone size: .
D gene: .
J gene: TRBJ2-7
V gene: TRBV6-5
CDR3 DNA: TGTGCCAGCACGGCGACCACTTCCTACGAGCAGTACTTC
CDR3 protein: CASTATTSYEQYF

clone size: .
D gene: TRBD1
J gene: TRBJ1-6
V gene: TRBV18
CDR3 DNA: TGTGCCAGCTCACAGGGCCCACAGGGGAATAATTCACCCCTCCACTTT
CDR3 protein: CASSQGPQGNNSPLHF

clone size: .
D gene: TRBD1
J gene: TRBJ1-2
V gene: TRBV30
CDR3 DNA: TGTGCCTGGAGTCCGACAGGGGGCGTTGGTTATGGCTACACCTTC
CDR3 protein: CAWSPTGGVGYGYTF

clone size: .
D gene: .
J gene: TRBJ2-5
V gene: TRBV7-9
CDR3 DNA: TGTGCCAGCAGCCCCCTTGGGGAGACAGCGTATCAAGAGACCCAGTACTTC
CDR3 protein: CASSPLGETAYQETQYF

clone size: once
D gene: .
J gene: TRBJ1-4
V gene: TRBV11-2
CDR3 DNA: TGTGCCAGCAGCTTAGAGCTCCGGGGAGGGGAAAAACTGTTTTTT
CDR3 protein: CASSLELRGGEKLFF

clone size: .
D gene: .
J gene: TRBJ1-1
V gene: TRBV29-1
CDR3 DNA: TGCAGCGTTGTCGGGGGGTCATGGGGTACTGAAGCTTTCTTT
CDR3 protein: CSVVGGSWGTEAFF

clone size: .
D gene: TRBD1
J gene: TRBJ1-1
V gene: TRBV11-1
CDR3 DNA: TGTGCCAGCAGCGCCGGGACAGGGAGAACTGAAGCTTTCTTT
CDR3 protein: CASSAGTGRTEAFF

clone size: once
D gene: .
J gene: TRBJ2-3
V gene: TRBV10-1
CDR3 DNA: TGCGCCAGCAGTGCCTCGGGACACCCCACAGATACGCAGTATTTT
CDR3 protein: CASSASGHPTDTQYF

clone size: .
D gene: .
J gene: TRBJ2-5
V gene: TRBV11-2
CDR3 DNA: TGTGCCAGCAGCTTCGGTGGCGAGACCCAGTACTTC
CDR3 protein: CASSFGGETQYF

clone size: .
D gene: .
J gene: TRBJ2-7
V gene: TRBV18
CDR3 DNA: TGTGCCAGCTCACCACAGGCAGGGCCACCCTACGAGCAGTACTTC
CDR3 protein: CASSPQAGPPYEQYF

clone size: .
D gene: TRBD2
J gene: TRBJ2-7
V gene: TRBV9
CDR3 DNA: TGTGCCAGCAGCGTGGGTCTAGCGGGGGGGCCGCACTCCTACGAGCAGTACTTC
CDR3 protein: CASSVGLAGGPHSYEQYF

clone size: .
D gene: .
J gene: TRBJ2-5
V gene: TRBV7-3
CDR3 DNA: TGTGCCAGCAGCCCCGGACACTCTGGAGGAGCCCAGTACTTC
CDR3 protein: CASSPGHSGGAQYF

clone size: .
D gene: .
J gene: TRBJ1-1
V gene: TRBV25-1
CDR3 DNA: TGTGCCAGCAGTGGCGCAGGGTCTGGAACGAACACTGAAGCTTTCTTT
CDR3 protein: CASSGAGSGTNTEAFF

clone size: .
D gene: .
J gene: TRBJ1-3
V gene: TRBV7-3
CDR3 DNA: TGTGCCAGCAGCAACGACGGGACTGGAAACACCATATATTTT
CDR3 protein: CASSNDGTGNTIYF

clone size: .
D gene: .
J gene: TRBJ1-1
V gene: TRBV5-1
CDR3 DNA: TGCGCCAGCAGCTCGACAGCACTGAACACTGAAGCTTTCTTT
CDR3 protein: CASSSTALNTEAFF

clone size: .
D gene: .
J gene: TRBJ2-5
V gene: TRBV7-3
CDR3 DNA: TGTGCCAGCAGCTTAAACGGGGGAAACCAAGAGACCCAGTACTTC
CDR3 protein: CASSLNGGNQETQYF

clone size: .
D gene: .
J gene: TRBJ2-5
V gene: TRBV2
CDR3 DNA: TGTGCCAGCGGCCGGGGGCCCAACCAAGAGACCCAGTACTTC
CDR3 protein: CASGRGPNQETQYF

clone size: once
D gene: TRBD1
J gene: TRBJ1-6
V gene: TRBV7-9
CDR3 DNA: TGTGCCAGCAGCTCCGGGACAGGGTTTTATTCACCCCTCCACTTT
CDR3 protein: CASSSGTGFYSPLHF

clone size: .
D gene: TRBD2
J gene: TRBJ2-7
V gene: TRBV2
CDR3 DNA: TGTGCCAGCACGGCGCGGGAGGAAGGAGCCGAGCAGTACTTC
CDR3 protein: CASTAREEGAEQYF

clone size: few
D gene: .
J gene: TRBJ1-2
V gene: TRBV7-2
CDR3 DNA: TGTGCCAGCAGCTTAGGCAGGACGTCTAACTATGGCTACACCTTC
CDR3 protein: CASSLGRTSNYGYTF

clone size: few
D gene: .
J gene: TRBJ2-1
V gene: TRBV7-3
CDR3 DNA: TGTGCCAGCAGCTTAAGGCGGGGTGACTCCTACAATGAGCAGTTCTTC
CDR3 protein: CASSLRRGDSYNEQFF

clone size: .
D gene: .
J gene: TRBJ1-6
V gene: TRBV5-4
CDR3 DNA: TGTGCCAGCAGCTTCACACAGAATTCACCCCTCCACTTT
CDR3 protein: CASSFTQNSPLHF

clone size: .
D gene: .
J gene: TRBJ2-5
V gene: TRBV7-6
CDR3 DNA: TGTGCCAGCAGCTTCTCGATAGGACAGCAAGAGACCCAGTACTTC
CDR3 protein: CASSFSIGQQETQYF

clone size: .
D gene: .
J gene: TRBJ1-5
V gene: TRBV6-5
CDR3 DNA: TGTGCCAGCAGTCCGGGGGGGCAGCCCCAGCATTTT
CDR3 protein: CASSPGGQPQHF

clone size: .
D gene: TRBD2
J gene: TRBJ2-5
V gene: TRBV2
CDR3 DNA: TGTGCCAGCTCCTTACTAGCGGGAGCCCAAGAGACCCAGTACTTC
CDR3 protein: CASSLLAGAQETQYF

clone size: .
D gene: .
J gene: TRBJ2-3
V gene: TRBV5-5
CDR3 DNA: TGTGCCAGCTCCCGGGGGCCGTTGGATACGCAGTATTTT
CDR3 protein: CASSRGPLDTQYF

clone size: .
D gene: .
J gene: TRBJ2-5
V gene: TRBV7-7
CDR3 DNA: TGTGCCAGCAGCCGCGGACATATTGAGACCCAGTACTTC
CDR3 protein: CASSRGHIETQYF

clone size: .
D gene: TRBD1
J gene: TRBJ2-4
V gene: TRBV6-6
CDR3 DNA: TGTGCCAGCAGTTACGCGGACAGGGCTAACATTCAGTACTTC
CDR3 protein: CASSYADRANIQYF

clone size: .
D gene: TRBD1
J gene: TRBJ1-3
V gene: TRBV6-5
CDR3 DNA: TGTGCCAGCAGTCCCGACAGGGCTCAAGGAAACACCATATATTTT
CDR3 protein: CASSPDRAQGNTIYF

clone size: .
D gene: TRBD2
J gene: TRBJ2-7
V gene: TRBV15
CDR3 DNA: TGTGCCACCAGCAGCGATTCTAGCGGGAGCGCCCACGAGCAGTACTTC
CDR3 protein: CATSSDSSGSAHEQYF